The TCR beta chain under discussion was sequenced for a study of blood T cell repertoires in COVID-19. The table lists this clone with a few counts. Germline V gives CDR1 MNHEY, CDR2 SVGEGT. This CDR3 is 14 amino acids long. The V gene lost 5 bases and the J gene lost 8 bases, with 16 bases spanning the gap. Clones were read by immunoSEQ multiplex PCR, and TCRdb kept only the in-frame ones, dropping some. The sample gives some 76,000 clones, less than 90% of which show up once; under 20% is in the top ten. Sequenced material: peripheral blood. The chain couples TRBV6-2 or TRBV6-3 to TRBJ2-1, with D perhaps matching TRBD1 (6 bases). The receptor was isolated from a man of 80 years or more in a cohort sampled during active COVID-19. In nucleotides, the CDR3 is TGTGCCAGCAGTAAGAAATACAGGGTGCATGAGCAGTTCTTC. It specifies CASSKKYRVHEQFF.